One sample yielded the 14 T cell receptor beta chains listed below, sequenced in a study of T cell changes during pregnancy in multiple sclerosis. Repertoires were generated with immunoSEQ multiplex PCR, while TCRdb's copy carries only in-frame clones and drops some. The repertoire holds some 60,000 clones, with roughly 90% as singletons. The material was peripheral blood, obtained after pregnancy. These receptors all come from a female donor with multiple sclerosis, enrolled in a pregnancy study.

The genes are TRBV5-1 and TRBJ1-2; D unclear. Germline V gives CDR1 SGHRS, CDR2 YFSETQ. Trimming removed 3 bases from V and 8 bases from J, with 20 bases in between. The CDR3 extends over 15 amino acids. CDR3 residues: CASSSTLSGPEGYTF. The CDR3 DNA reads as TGCGCCAGCAGCTCCACCTTATCGGGTCCGGAGGGCTACACCTTC.

This sequence joins TRBV9 and TRBJ1-4; the match to TRBD1 covers 8 bases. The V gene end was trimmed by 3 bases and the J gene end by 6 bases; junction bases not matched to a gene: 4. This CDR3 is built from 14 residues. Germline V CDR1 and CDR2: SGDLS, YYNGEE. This CDR3 reads CASSGGTGHEKLFF. The CDR3 nucleotides are TGTGCCAGCAGCGGCGGGACAGGCCATGAAAAACTGTTTTTT.

The rearrangement uses TRBV5-1 and TRBJ1-1, with TRBD1 matching 7 bases. The CDR3 is 18 residues long. The germline CDR1 and CDR2 sequences are SGHRS and YFSETQ. V lost 4 bases to trimming and J lost 3 bases; unmatched junction nucleotides: 18. The DNA of the CDR3 is TGCGCCAGCAGCCTATCCCCCCGGGACAGTAATTCTTACACTGAAGCTTTCTTT. It yields the protein CASSLSPRDSNSYTEAFF.

The chain joins TRBV7-9 to TRBJ2-5; 11 bases match TRBD1. Germline V gene data show CDR1 as SEHNR and CDR2 as FQNEAQ (reference sequence). CDR3 length: 15 amino acids. V was clipped by 5 bases and J by 3 bases; unmatched bases: 5. The CDR3 region has the DNA TGTGCCAGCAGCCAAGGACAGGGGGCAAAAGAGACCCAGTACTTC. Amino acid sequence: CASSQGQGAKETQYF.

The chain recombines TRBV9 with TRBJ2-2; 15 nucleotides agree with TRBD2. Germline lookup yields CDR1 SGDLS and CDR2 YYNGEE. The CDR3 runs 21 residues. V was clipped by 3 bases and J by 4 bases; unmatched bases: 16. The CDR3 sequence: CASSGFEAGLAGGRGTGELFF. The DNA for the CDR3 is TGTGCCAGCAGCGGTTTTGAAGCGGGACTAGCGGGGGGTCGGGGCACCGGGGAGCTGTTTTTT.

The chain combines TRBV27 with TRBJ2-7; TRBD2 is a possible D gene (5 bases). CDR3 length: 15 amino acids. Trimming left V 5 bases short and J 2 bases short, with 16 bases between. The germline V gene has CDR1 MNHEY and CDR2 SMNVEV (reference sequence). CDR3 amino acids: CASSPLGRVTYEQYF. The CDR3 DNA reads TGTGCCAGCAGTCCCCTTGGGCGGGTTACCTACGAGCAGTACTTC.

The chain carries TRBV6-1 and TRBJ2-7; TRBD1 aligns across 7 bases. The CDR3 totals 15 residues. Germline CDR1 reads MNHNS; CDR2 reads SASEGT. V lost 4 bases and J lost 3; bases outside the gene matches: 9. Here the CDR3 reads CASSGVGQAHYEQYF. The CDR3 bases are TGTGCCAGCAGTGGGGTTGGACAGGCCCACTACGAGCAGTACTTC.

The chain is built from TRBV9 and TRBJ2-3; 12 nucleotides align to TRBD2. CDR1 is SGDLS, CDR2 YYNGEE, per germline. This CDR3 comprises 18 residues. Unmatched junction bases numbered 7, after V lost 1 base and J lost 1 base. CDR3 bases: TGTGCCAGCAGCGTAAATGGTCGACTAGCGGGGGGCACAGATACGCAGTATTTT. This gives the protein CASSVNGRLAGGTDTQYF. Supplemented by reference TRBV9 and TRBJ2-3, the full variable domain reads DSGVTQTPKHLITATGQRVTLRCSPRSGDLSVYWYQQSLDQGLQFLIQYYNGEERAKGNILERFSAQQFPDLHSELNLSSLELGDSALYFCASSVNGRLAGGTDTQYFGPGTRLTVL.

The CDR3 is CASKGQKNYGYTF. The CDR3, as DNA: TGTGCCAGTAAGGGACAGAAAAACTATGGCTACACCTTC. This chain connects TRBV7-9 to TRBJ1-2; 7 nucleotides line up with TRBD1. CDR3 size: 13 residues. Germline lookup yields CDR1 SEHNR and CDR2 FQNEAQ (reference sequence). V lost 9 bases and J lost 2; bases outside the gene matches: 6.

The rearrangement links TRBV5-1 to TRBJ2-5; D remains unclear. Germline CDR1 and CDR2: SGHRS and YFSETQ. The CDR3 consists of 12 residues. V was pared by 2 bases and J by 3 bases, with 5 bases between. The chain's CDR3 is CASSFPEETQYF. The CDR3 coding sequence is TGCGCCAGCAGCTTCCCCGAAGAGACCCAGTACTTC.

The chain is built from TRBV28 and TRBJ2-2, with 7 bases that match TRBD1. After removal of 10 bases from V and 8 bases from J, the junction contained 16 bases not matched to a gene. The germline CDR1 and CDR2 sequences are MDHEN and SYDVKM. The CDR3 consists of 15 residues. The CDR3 DNA reads TGTGCCACCTACTCCCGGACAGGTGGTAGGGGGGAGCTGTTTTTT. Translating it yields CATYSRTGGRGELFF.

The rearrangement uses TRBV4-1 and TRBJ2-5; 13 bases map to TRBD2. The ends lost 2 bases at V and 11 bases at J; junction bases unmatched: 11. CDR3 length: 16 amino acids. Germline CDR1 and CDR2: MGHRA and YSYEKL. The CDR3 bases are TGCGCCAGCAGCCAATCTCCCGGGACTAGCGGGGTTGGGCAGTACTTC. Protein product: CASSQSPGTSGVGQYF.

The chain combines TRBV4-1 with TRBJ2-2, with D possibly being TRBD2 (7 bases). Germline V gene sequence: CDR1 MGHRA, CDR2 YSYEKL. The V end lost 0 bases, the J end lost 2 bases, and 13 bases lay between the germline ends. This CDR3 comprises 17 residues. The CDR3 DNA sequence: TGCGCCAGCAGCCAAGAATCGCCGGGGGGCAACACCGGGGAGCTGTTTTTT. Protein: CASSQESPGGNTGELFF.

The V call is TRBV5-1, the J call TRBJ1-1; a possible D gene is TRBD1 (6 bases). The CDR3 loop spans 17 amino acids. V was shortened by 0 bases and J by 0 bases, with 15 bases between the two germline ends. CDR1 and CDR2 (germline): SGHRS, YFSETQ. DNA for the CDR3: TGCGCCAGCAGCTTGGCGGGGGGCAGCGTTTTGAACACTGAAGCTTTCTTT. It translates to CASSLAGGSVLNTEAFF. Based on the CDR3 plus reference TRBV5-1 and TRBJ1-1, the full variable domain is KAGVTQTPRYLIKTRGQQVTLSCSPISGHRSVSWYQQTPGQGLQFLFEYFSETQRNKGNFPGRFSGRQFSNSRSEMNVSTLELGDSALYLCASSLAGGSVLNTEAFFGQGTRLTVV.